Sequencing of this T cell receptor (beta chain) was carried out in a study of low-dose radiotherapy and immunotherapy resistance in tumors. About the research overall: Participants in Cohort 2 were given 1 Gy per fraction every two weeks, for 13 Gy over 26 weeks. It was every two weeks, one day before radiation and immunotherapy, that intravenous cyclophosphamide 200 mg/m2 was given.

TRAV and TRBV primers primed cDNA for both TCRalpha and TCRbeta. PCR amplification of the TCRs was performed with Phusion for approximately 20 PCR cycles, and it relied on a constant-region primer together with a V-primer adapter. It was by in vitro transcription that isolated mRNA was amplified. TCRdb called the reads again in MiXCR, with one record for every CDR3 protein. Among tens of thousands of distinct CDR3 sequences listed, 20% to 25% were seen once. CDR1 and CDR2 (germline): KGHSH, LQKENI. The CDR3 spans 15 residues. The ends were cut back, 2 bases at V and 0 bases at J, with 10 bases in the middle. As to time point: after trial treatment. Noted treatment: LDRT plus nivolumab, ipilimumab, low-dose cyclophosphamide and aspirin (RACIN trial). Patients who could take part had advanced solid tumors with no tumor-infiltrating lymphocytes. Many counts were recorded for this clonotype.

This sample comprised PBMCs, obtained after low-dose radiotherapy plus immunotherapy. This chain links TRBV18 with TRBJ1-1, with D maybe TRBD1 (5 bases). This TCR was sampled from a male donor with prostate cancer. The CDR3 region is CASSPGQGMNTEAFF. DNA of the CDR3: TGTGCCAGCTCACCAGGGCAGGGCATGAACACTGAAGCTTTCTTT.